This T cell receptor (beta chain) was identified in a study of T cell clones after liver transplantation. Study-level background: In this trial, immunosuppression withdrawal was attempted within 2 years of liver transplant. General study findings and limits: Small, mixed patient groups and varying post-transplant times limit these conclusions. Compared with third party-reactive sequences, donor-reactive ones declined more, independent of withdrawal success.

The assay was immunoSEQ multiplex PCR, and TCRdb's table has in-frame clones only and misses some. The sample holds 31,000 or so clones; around 95% are singletons and the top ten take about 24%. To note about this clone: Antigen specificity is unknown.

V was shortened by 5 bases and J by 5 bases, with 13 bases between the two germline ends. The CDR3 length is 14 residues. Germline values: CDR1 SGHTA, CDR2 FQGNSA. Source: CD8+ T cells from blood, taken 12 months after liver transplant. This receptor was obtained from a human patient who received a liver transplant. T cells may partly derive from the graft donor. The V call is TRBV7-2, the J call TRBJ1-5; the D is unclear. CDR3 nucleotide sequence: TGTGCCAGCAGCCCCCAGTCCCGTTATCAGCCCCAGCATTTT. This gives the protein CASSPQSRYQPQHF.